Below are 26 T cell receptor beta chains sequenced from a single sample in a study of shared T cell receptors in the human thymus. Data came from immunoSEQ multiplex PCR; TCRdb stores just in-frame clones and leaves some out. The data contain around 730,000 clones, 80% to 90% of them seen just once; the ten biggest clones take up around 0.01%. These sequences were also reported in another study, on human thymus T cells.

Sequencing was performed on thymocytes. The receptors here all came from a girl under three years old with a congenital heart defect.

The J gene is TRBJ2-3, the V gene TRBV7-9; TRBD2 might be the D (6 bases). The CDR3 loop spans 16 amino acids. Trimming left V 1 base short and J 2 bases short, with 13 bases between. Germline assignment: CDR1 SEHNR and CDR2 FQNEAQ (reference sequence). CDR3 sequence: CASSLGPGAFTDTQYF. CDR3 DNA: TGTGCCAGCAGCTTAGGGCCGGGAGCTTTCACAGATACGCAGTATTTT.

Comments on this clone: Other DNA variants within this sample encode the same CDR3. The rearrangement joins TRBV2 to TRBJ1-6; weak D call: TRBD1 (5 bases). The V gene's germline CDR1 is SNHLY and CDR2 FYNNEI. This CDR3 comprises 18 residues. V was clipped by 7 bases and J by 0 bases, with 19 bases between them. The CDR3 here is CASTDRFRVSSYNSPLHF. The CDR3 nucleotides are TGTGCCAGCACAGATCGTTTCAGGGTGAGCTCCTATAATTCACCCCTCCACTTT.

This chain joins TRBV15 and TRBJ2-7; the match to TRBD1 covers 7 bases. Germline lookup yields CDR1 LNHNV and CDR2 YYDKDF (reference sequence). The J segment lost 2 bases and the V segment lost 1 base, leaving 8 bases of the junction unmatched. CDR3 length: 16 residues. For the CDR3, the DNA is TGTGCCACCAGCAGAGGCCCCGACAGGGCAACCTACGAGCAGTACTTC. This sequence encodes CATSRGPDRATYEQYF.

This sequence joins TRBV21-1 and TRBJ2-1; no check of the table's D call, TRBD1, against the DNA was made. TRBV21-1 is labeled a pseudogene. The CDR3 is 18 residues long. The CDR3 reads CASGAGTAAPSSYNEQFF. CDR3 sequence (DNA): TGTGCCAGCGGAGCCGGGACAGCCGCACCGAGCTCCTACAATGAGCAGTTCTTC.

J is TRBJ1-2 and V is TRBV19; TRBD1 aligns across 8 bases. This CDR3 spans 17 amino acids. V lost 3 bases, J lost 6 bases, and 15 bases stayed unmatched. CDR1 LNHDA and CDR2 SQIVND come from the germline V gene (reference sequence). This CDR3 is CASSMELREDREDGYTF. In nucleotides, the CDR3 is TGTGCCAGTAGTATGGAATTACGGGAGGACAGGGAGGATGGCTACACCTTC.

The rearrangement links TRBV20-1 to TRBJ2-1; maybe TRBD2 (6 bases). V was cut by 6 bases and J by 10 bases, with 10 bases left in between. CDR3 length: 10 amino acids. The germline gives CDR1 DFQATT, CDR2 SNEGSKA (reference sequence). This CDR3 reads CSAKSGEQFF. The CDR3 DNA reads TGCAGTGCAAAGAGCGGGGAGCAGTTCTTC.

This clone was counted once. The V call is TRBV4-3, the J call TRBJ1-1; D may be TRBD1 (6 bases). Between the trimmed V and J ends, which lost 0 bases and 1 base, there was a span of 12 bases. Germline lookup yields CDR1 LGHNA and CDR2 YSLEER. The CDR3 totals 16 residues. The CDR3 region is CASSQDRGGGNTEAFF. Written as DNA, the CDR3 is TGCGCCAGCAGCCAAGATAGAGGGGGGGGGAACACTGAAGCTTTCTTT.

The chain has TRBV7-2 and TRBJ2-7; D gene uncertain. The CDR3 extends over 12 amino acids. The V gene lost 5 bases and the J gene lost 9 bases, with 14 bases spanning the gap. The germline V gene encodes CDR1 SGHTA and CDR2 FQGNSA. The CDR3 loop is CASSLNLRLQYF. The DNA of the CDR3 is TGTGCCAGCAGCCTGAATTTGCGCCTGCAGTACTTC.

CDR3 nucleotide sequence: TGTGCCAGCATTAAGGACAGGGTGGCAGGAGGCTACACCTTC. It translates to CASIKDRVAGGYTF. The rearrangement links TRBV2 to TRBJ1-2, with 8 bases aligning to TRBD1. The germline V gene encodes CDR1 SNHLY and CDR2 FYNNEI. This CDR3 comprises 14 residues. The V gene end was trimmed by 7 bases and the J gene end by 8 bases; junction bases not matched to a gene: 12.

This chain connects TRBV29-1 to TRBJ2-7, with a possible D match to TRBD1 (5 bases). Trimming cost V 4 bases and J 1 base, with 11 bases left between them. Germline CDR1 SQVTM, CDR2 ANQGSEA. The CDR3 has 13 amino acids. CDR3 sequence reads: CSVGVTASYEQYF. CDR3 nucleotide sequence: TGCAGCGTTGGGGTGACAGCTTCCTACGAGCAGTACTTC.

This clone was recorded only once. The rearrangement links TRBV13 to TRBJ1-6; a possible D gene is TRBD1 (5 bases). The CDR3 loop spans 14 amino acids. Trimming took 3 bases from V and 5 from J, leaving 8 bases between them. CDR1 is PRHDT, CDR2 FYEKMQ, per germline (reference sequence). The CDR3 here is CASSFRGNNSPLHF. The CDR3 region has the DNA TGTGCCAGCAGCTTTCGGGGGAATAATTCACCCCTCCACTTT.

This chain links TRBV19 with TRBJ2-7; tentative D call: TRBD2 (5 bases). V shed 10 bases and J shed 3 bases, with 16 bases lying between them. The CDR3 runs 13 residues. Germline values: CDR1 LNHDA, CDR2 SQIVND (reference sequence). CDR3 loop: CATGRDQSYEQYF. The CDR3 nucleotides are TGTGCCACAGGCCGGGATCAAAGCTACGAGCAGTACTTC.

The rearrangement links TRBV4-3 to TRBJ2-7, with TRBD1 identical over 10 bases. CDR1 and CDR2 from the germline V gene are LGHNA and YSLEER. The CDR3 extends over 16 amino acids. The V gene end was trimmed by 4 bases and the J gene end by 5 bases; junction bases not matched to a gene: 11. The CDR3 DNA is TGCGCCAGCAGCCTACGTTCCGGGACAGGGGCTGACGAGCAGTACTTC. This translates into CASSLRSGTGADEQYF.

This clone was counted between two and nine times. The chain has TRBV9 and TRBJ2-1; maybe TRBD2 (6 bases). The V and J ends lost 0 bases and 4 bases respectively, with 14 bases between them. From germline, CDR1 is SGDLS and CDR2 YYNGEE. This CDR3 spans 16 amino acids. CDR3 sequence: CASSVGSGGIYNEQFF. CDR3 nucleotides: TGTGCCAGCAGCGTAGGTTCCGGGGGAATATACAATGAGCAGTTCTTC.

This chain joins TRBV7-3 and TRBJ1-1, with D hard to call. The germline gives CDR1 SGHTA, CDR2 FQGTGA. This CDR3 contains 13 residues. Deletions cut 2 bases from V and 6 bases from J, with 10 bases between. CDR3 bases: TGTGCCAGCAGCTTATCGTCGGGTTCTGAAGCTTTCTTT. It translates to CASSLSSGSEAFF.

The chain uses TRBV13 and TRBJ1-1; possible D gene TRBD1, 5 bases. CDR3 length: 13 amino acids. Germline loops: CDR1 PRHDT, CDR2 FYEKMQ (reference sequence). Deletions cut 6 bases from V and 4 bases from J, with 12 bases between. This chain's CDR3 is CASSPRASTEAFF. CDR3 nucleotide sequence: TGTGCCAGCAGTCCCAGGGCTAGCACTGAAGCTTTCTTT.

This clone was detected only a few times. The V and J genes are TRBV27 and TRBJ2-1; the D gene is possibly TRBD2 (6 bases). There are 17 residues in the CDR3. Trimming pared 6 bases from V and 0 bases from J, leaving 18 bases between. Germline CDR1 reads MNHEY; CDR2 reads SMNVEV (reference sequence). The CDR3 is CASSPGESSSSYNEQFF. CDR3 coding DNA: TGTGCCAGCAGCCCGGGGGAGTCATCGAGCTCCTACAATGAGCAGTTCTTC.

The V gene is TRBV7-2, the J gene TRBJ1-1; TRBD1 matches at 9 bases. The CDR3 runs to 15 residues. Looked up from germline, CDR1 is SGHTA and CDR2 is FQGNSA. With 5 bases clipped from V and 1 base from J, the junction kept 5 bases outside the gene matches. The DNA for the CDR3 is TGTGCCAGCAGCCCAGACAGGGGGGGGAACACTGAAGCTTTCTTT. Its protein is CASSPDRGGNTEAFF.

This sequence joins TRBV1 and TRBJ2-2; the table gives TRBD2 as D, unverified against the DNA. TRBV1 has pseudogene status. CDR3 length: 14 residues. CDR3 loop: CTSRIWGVGGELFF. In nucleotides, the CDR3 is TGCACCAGCAGGATCTGGGGGGTCGGCGGGGAGCTGTTTTTT.

This clone appeared once. The rearrangement uses TRBV4-1 and TRBJ2-3; 8 bases align to TRBD2. This CDR3 region has 16 residues. The V gene's germline CDR1 is MGHRA and CDR2 YSYEKL. Germline trimming cut 0 bases from V and 4 bases from J; bases unmatched to any gene: 6. The CDR3 sequence is CASSQDVGGVPDTQYF. CDR3 DNA: TGCGCCAGCAGCCAAGATGTCGGGGGGGTCCCAGATACGCAGTATTTT.

The DNA for the CDR3 is TGTGCCAGCAGGTGTAGCCCCGCGACCTCCTACAATGAGCAGTTCTTC. Translation gives CASRCSPATSYNEQFF. The chain links TRBV2 to TRBJ2-1; unclear D gene. CDR3 length equals 16 residues. Deletions cut 6 bases from V and 0 bases from J, with 15 bases between. Germline V CDR1 and CDR2: SNHLY, FYNNEI.

The gene calls are TRBV7-9 and TRBJ1-2; D is possibly TRBD1 (5 bases). Germline CDR1 SEHNR, CDR2 FQNEAQ (reference sequence). The V end was cut by 5 bases, the J end by 0 bases, with 16 bases between. This CDR3 comprises 16 residues. Here the CDR3 DNA reads TGTGCCAGCAGCGGGGCGGCAGCGCCTTCTAACTATGGCTACACCTTC. It is translated as CASSGAAAPSNYGYTF.

There are a few counts of this clone. The chain employs TRBV28 and TRBJ1-1; D uncertain. CDR1 and CDR2 (germline): MDHEN, SYDVKM. CDR3 length: 14 amino acids. V was shortened by 7 bases and J by 0 bases, with 12 bases between the two germline ends. This CDR3 reads CASTPGVMNTEAFF. As DNA, the CDR3 is TGTGCCAGCACCCCCGGTGTGATGAACACTGAAGCTTTCTTT.

This chain joins TRBV5-4 and TRBJ2-1, with TRBD1 identical over 8 bases. J gave up 2 bases and V 7 bases, and 8 bases lay outside the gene matches. CDR1 is SGHNT, CDR2 YYREEE, per germline (reference sequence). The CDR3 length is 15 residues. The CDR3 bases are TGTGCCAGCCAGGACCGGGACAGGACCTACAATGAGCAGTTCTTC. This gives the protein CASQDRDRTYNEQFF.

The rearrangement joins TRBV5-1 to TRBJ2-1, with D unclear. Trimming removed 2 bases from V and 4 bases from J, with 16 bases in between. Per the germline V gene, CDR1 is SGHRS and CDR2 is YFSETQ. The CDR3 is 16 amino acids. Written as DNA, the CDR3 is TGCGCCAGCAGCTTCGCCGACTTACGAAAATACAATGAGCAGTTCTTC. Translating it yields CASSFADLRKYNEQFF. The whole variable domain, remainder taken from reference TRBV5-1 and TRBJ2-1, is KAGVTQTPRYLIKTRGQQVTLSCSPISGHRSVSWYQQTPGQGLQFLFEYFSETQRNKGNFPGRFSGRQFSNSRSEMNVSTLELGDSALYLCASSFADLRKYNEQFFGPGTRLTVL.

The rearrangement links TRBV5-1 to TRBJ2-7, with a possible D match to TRBD1 (6 bases). V was trimmed by 4 bases and J by 1 base, leaving 12 bases between them. Germline V lookup: CDR1 SGHRS, CDR2 YFSETQ. This CDR3 has 14 residues. The CDR3 here is CASSNSTGSYEQYF. CDR3 coding DNA: TGCGCCAGCAGCAACTCGACAGGTTCCTACGAGCAGTACTTC.